The clone carrying this T cell receptor beta chain was counted between two and nine times. Antigen specificity is unknown. V dropped 3 bases and J dropped 10 bases, with 11 bases sitting between them. Per germline, CDR1 SGHRS and CDR2 YFSETQ. This CDR3 contains 12 residues. This record belongs to a study of T cells after yellow fever vaccination. Study observations and caveats: Clones from primary vaccination mostly reappeared after the booster (about 97% CD4, approximately 88% CD8).

TCRdb analysed the 5' RACE reads with MiXCR anew, one entry per CDR3 protein. The sample holds under 300,000 distinct CDR3 sequences, about 7% seen once. The sequence came from a man aged 30 to 39 who received the YFV17D yellow fever vaccine. The chain has TRBV5-1 and TRBJ2-1; D is perhaps TRBD2 (5 bases). Sequenced here: CD4+ T cells sorted from PBMCs, sampled on the day of the yellow fever booster vaccination. Written as DNA, the CDR3 is TGCGCCAGCAGCTCCGGGGAAGGGGAGCAGTTCTTC. Its protein is CASSSGEGEQFF.